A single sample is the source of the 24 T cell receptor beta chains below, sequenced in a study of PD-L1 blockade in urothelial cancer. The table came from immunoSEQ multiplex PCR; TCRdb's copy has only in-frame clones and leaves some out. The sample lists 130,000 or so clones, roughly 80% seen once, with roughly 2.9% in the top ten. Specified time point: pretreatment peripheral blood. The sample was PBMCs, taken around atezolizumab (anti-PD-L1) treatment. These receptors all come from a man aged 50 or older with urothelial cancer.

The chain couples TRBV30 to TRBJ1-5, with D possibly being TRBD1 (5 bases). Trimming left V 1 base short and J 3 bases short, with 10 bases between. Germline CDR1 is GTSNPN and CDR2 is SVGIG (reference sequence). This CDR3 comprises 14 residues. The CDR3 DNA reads TGTGCCTGGAGTGATTGGGACTACAATCAGCCCCAGCATTTT. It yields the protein CAWSDWDYNQPQHF.

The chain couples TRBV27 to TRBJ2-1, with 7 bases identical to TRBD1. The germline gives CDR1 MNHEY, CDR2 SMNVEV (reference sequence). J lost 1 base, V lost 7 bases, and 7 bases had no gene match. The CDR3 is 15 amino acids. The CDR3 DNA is TGTGCCAGCAAAAAAGGGGGCCAGTCCTACAATGAGCAGTTCTTC. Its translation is CASKKGGQSYNEQFF.

The CDR3 DNA follows: TGTGCCAGCAGCCACCCGGGGCAGCCCCAGCATTTT. Residues: CASSHPGQPQHF. This sequence joins TRBV5-6 and TRBJ1-5; D call uncertain. V lost 4 bases and J lost 7, with 9 bases in between. The germline gives CDR1 SGHDT, CDR2 YYEEEE. The CDR3 runs to 12 residues.

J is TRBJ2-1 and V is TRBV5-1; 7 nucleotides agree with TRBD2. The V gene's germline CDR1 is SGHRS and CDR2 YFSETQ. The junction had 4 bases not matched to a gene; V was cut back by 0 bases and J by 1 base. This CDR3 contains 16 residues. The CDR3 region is CASSLDPGRSYNEQFF. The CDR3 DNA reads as TGCGCCAGCAGCTTGGATCCCGGGAGGTCCTACAATGAGCAGTTCTTC.

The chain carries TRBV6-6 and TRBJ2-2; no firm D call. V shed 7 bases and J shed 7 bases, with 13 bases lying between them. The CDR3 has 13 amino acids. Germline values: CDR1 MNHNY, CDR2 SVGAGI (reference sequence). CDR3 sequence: CASIDSTIGELFF. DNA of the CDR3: TGTGCCAGCATCGACTCAACGATCGGGGAGCTGTTTTTT.

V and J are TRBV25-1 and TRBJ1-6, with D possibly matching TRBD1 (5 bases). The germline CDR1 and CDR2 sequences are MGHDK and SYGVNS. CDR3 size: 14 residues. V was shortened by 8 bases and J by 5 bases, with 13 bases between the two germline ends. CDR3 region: CASHPWGDNSPLHF. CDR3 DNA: TGTGCCAGCCACCCCTGGGGGGATAATTCACCCCTCCACTTT. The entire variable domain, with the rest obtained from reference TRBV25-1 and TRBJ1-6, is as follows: EADIYQTPRYLVIGTGKKITLECSQTMGHDKMYWYQQDPGMELHLIHYSYGVNSTEKGDLSSESTVSRIRTEHFPLTLESARPSHTSQYLCASHPWGDNSPLHFGNGTRLTVT.

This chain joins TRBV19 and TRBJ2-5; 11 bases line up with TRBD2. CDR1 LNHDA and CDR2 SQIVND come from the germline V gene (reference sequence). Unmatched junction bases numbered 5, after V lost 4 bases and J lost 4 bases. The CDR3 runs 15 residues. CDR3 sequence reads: CASSRGGLAGETQYF. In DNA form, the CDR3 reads TGTGCCAGTAGTAGGGGCGGACTAGCGGGAGAGACCCAGTACTTC.

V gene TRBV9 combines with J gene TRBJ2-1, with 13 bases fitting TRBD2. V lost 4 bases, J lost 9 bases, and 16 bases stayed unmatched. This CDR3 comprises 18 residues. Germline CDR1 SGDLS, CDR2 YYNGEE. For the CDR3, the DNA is TGTGCCAGCAGCCGACGGACTAGCGGGAGCCTTGGGGGTGGTGAGCAGTTCTTC. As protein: CASSRRTSGSLGGGEQFF.

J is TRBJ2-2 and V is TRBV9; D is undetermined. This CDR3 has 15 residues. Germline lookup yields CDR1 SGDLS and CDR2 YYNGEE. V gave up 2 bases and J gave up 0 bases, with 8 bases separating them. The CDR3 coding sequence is TGTGCCAGCAGCGTGTCCAGTACGAACACCGGGGAGCTGTTTTTT. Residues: CASSVSSTNTGELFF.

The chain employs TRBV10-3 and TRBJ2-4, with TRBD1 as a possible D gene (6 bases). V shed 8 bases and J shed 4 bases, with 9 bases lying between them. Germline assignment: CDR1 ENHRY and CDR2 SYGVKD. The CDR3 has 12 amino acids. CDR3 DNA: TGTGCCATCCGGGACACTAAAAACATTCAGTACTTC. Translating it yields CAIRDTKNIQYF.

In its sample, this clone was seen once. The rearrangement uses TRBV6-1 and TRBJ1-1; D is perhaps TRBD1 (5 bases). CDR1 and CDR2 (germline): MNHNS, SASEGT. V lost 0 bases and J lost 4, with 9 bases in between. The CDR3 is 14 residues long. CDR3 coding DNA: TGTGCCAGCAGTGAAGCGTCGGGGGTCACTGAAGCTTTCTTT. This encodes CASSEASGVTEAFF.

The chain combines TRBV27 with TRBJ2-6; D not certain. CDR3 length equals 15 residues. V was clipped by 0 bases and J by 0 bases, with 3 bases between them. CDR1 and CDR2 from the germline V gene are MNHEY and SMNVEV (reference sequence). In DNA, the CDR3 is TGTGCCAGCAGTTTATCCTTCTCTGGGGCCAACGTCCTGACTTTC. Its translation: CASSLSFSGANVLTF.

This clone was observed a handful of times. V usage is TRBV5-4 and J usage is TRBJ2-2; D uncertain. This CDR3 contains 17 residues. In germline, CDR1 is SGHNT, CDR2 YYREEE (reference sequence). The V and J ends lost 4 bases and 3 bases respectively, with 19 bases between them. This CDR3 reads CASSPPPLTHYTGELFF. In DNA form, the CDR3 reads TGTGCCAGCAGCCCACCCCCCTTGACACACTACACCGGGGAGCTGTTTTTT.

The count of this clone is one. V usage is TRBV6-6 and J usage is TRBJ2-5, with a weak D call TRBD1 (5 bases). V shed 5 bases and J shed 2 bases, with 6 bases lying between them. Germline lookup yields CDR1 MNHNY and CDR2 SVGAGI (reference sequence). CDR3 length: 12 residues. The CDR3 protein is CASSRQQETQYF. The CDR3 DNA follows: TGTGCCAGCAGTAGACAGCAAGAGACCCAGTACTTC.

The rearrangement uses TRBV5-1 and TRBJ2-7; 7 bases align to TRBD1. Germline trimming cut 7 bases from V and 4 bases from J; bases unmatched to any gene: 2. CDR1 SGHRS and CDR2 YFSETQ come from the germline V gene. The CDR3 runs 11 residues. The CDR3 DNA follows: TGCGCCAGCGCAGGGGGTTACGAGCAGTACTTC. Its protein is CASAGGYEQYF.

The CDR3 here is CASKPGQLNTGELFF. For the CDR3, the DNA is TGTGCCAGCAAACCGGGACAGCTGAACACCGGGGAGCTGTTTTTT. The chain joins TRBV28 to TRBJ2-2, with 7 bases lining up with TRBD1. The CDR3 is made up of 15 amino acids. Germline CDR1 and CDR2: MDHEN and SYDVKM. V trimming: 7 bases; J trimming: 1 base; junction bases outside the gene matches: 6.

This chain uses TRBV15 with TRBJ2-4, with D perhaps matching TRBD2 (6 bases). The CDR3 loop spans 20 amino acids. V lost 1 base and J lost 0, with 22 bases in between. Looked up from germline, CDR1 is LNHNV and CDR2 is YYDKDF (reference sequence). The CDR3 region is CATSRGLRLRGNVAKNIQYF. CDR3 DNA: TGTGCCACCAGCAGAGGCTTAAGGCTGCGCGGGAACGTAGCCAAAAACATTCAGTACTTC.

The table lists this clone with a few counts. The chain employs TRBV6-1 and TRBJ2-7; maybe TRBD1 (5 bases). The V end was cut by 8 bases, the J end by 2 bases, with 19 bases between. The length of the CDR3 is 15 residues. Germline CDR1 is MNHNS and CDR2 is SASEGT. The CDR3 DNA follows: TGTGCCAGCGGGAAGGGTTGGCAGGGCACCTACGAGCAGTACTTC. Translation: CASGKGWQGTYEQYF.

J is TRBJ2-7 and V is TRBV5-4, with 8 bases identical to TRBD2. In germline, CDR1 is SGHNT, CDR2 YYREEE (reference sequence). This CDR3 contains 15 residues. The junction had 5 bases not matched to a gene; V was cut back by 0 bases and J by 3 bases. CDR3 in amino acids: CASSLVLAGNYEQYF. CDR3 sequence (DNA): TGTGCCAGCAGCTTGGTTCTAGCGGGCAACTACGAGCAGTACTTC.

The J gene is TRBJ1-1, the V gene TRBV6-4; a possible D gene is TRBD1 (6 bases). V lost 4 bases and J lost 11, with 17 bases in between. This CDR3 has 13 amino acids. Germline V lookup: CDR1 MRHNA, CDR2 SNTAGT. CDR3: CASSAGAGTTAFF. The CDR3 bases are TGTGCCAGCAGTGCAGGGGCAGGGACCACCGCTTTCTTT.

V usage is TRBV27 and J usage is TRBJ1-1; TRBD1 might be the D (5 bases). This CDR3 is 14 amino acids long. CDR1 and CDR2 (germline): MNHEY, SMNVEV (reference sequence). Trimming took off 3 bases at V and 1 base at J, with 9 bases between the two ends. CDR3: CASSFGAANTEAFF. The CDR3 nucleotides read TGTGCCAGCAGTTTTGGGGCAGCGAACACTGAAGCTTTCTTT.

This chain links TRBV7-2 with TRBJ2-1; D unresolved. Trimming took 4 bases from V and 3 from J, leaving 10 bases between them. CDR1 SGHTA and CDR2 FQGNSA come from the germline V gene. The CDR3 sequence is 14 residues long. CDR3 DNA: TGTGCCAGCAGCTACTCATACTACTACAATGAGCAGTTCTTC. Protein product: CASSYSYYYNEQFF.

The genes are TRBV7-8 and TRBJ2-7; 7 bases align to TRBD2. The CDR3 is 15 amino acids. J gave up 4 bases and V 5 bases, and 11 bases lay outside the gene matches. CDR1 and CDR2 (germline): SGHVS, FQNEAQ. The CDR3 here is CASSILADGGYEQYF. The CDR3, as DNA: TGTGCCAGCAGCATTCTAGCGGACGGGGGGTACGAGCAGTACTTC. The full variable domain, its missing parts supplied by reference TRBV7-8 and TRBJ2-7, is GAGVSQSPRYKVAKRGQDVALRCDPISGHVSLFWYQQALGQGPEFLTYFQNEAQLDKSGLPSDRFFAERPEGSVSTLKIQRTQQEDSAVYLCASSILADGGYEQYFGPGTRLTVT.

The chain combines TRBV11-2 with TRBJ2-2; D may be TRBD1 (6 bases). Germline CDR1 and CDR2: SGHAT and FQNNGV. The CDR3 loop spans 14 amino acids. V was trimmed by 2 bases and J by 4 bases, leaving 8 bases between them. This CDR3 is CASSLIQGTGELFF. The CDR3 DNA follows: TGTGCCAGCAGCTTAATACAGGGCACCGGGGAGCTGTTTTTT.